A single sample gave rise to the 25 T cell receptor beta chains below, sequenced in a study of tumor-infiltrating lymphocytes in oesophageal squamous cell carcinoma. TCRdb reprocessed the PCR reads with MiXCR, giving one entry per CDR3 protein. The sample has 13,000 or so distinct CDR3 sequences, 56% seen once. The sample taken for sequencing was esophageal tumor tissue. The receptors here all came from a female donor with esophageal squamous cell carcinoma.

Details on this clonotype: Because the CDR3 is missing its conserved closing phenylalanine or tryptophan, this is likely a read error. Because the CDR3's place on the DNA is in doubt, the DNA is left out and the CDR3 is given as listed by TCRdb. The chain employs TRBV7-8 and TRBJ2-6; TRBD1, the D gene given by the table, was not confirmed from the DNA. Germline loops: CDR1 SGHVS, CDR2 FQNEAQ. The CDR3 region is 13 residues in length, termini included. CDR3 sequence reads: CASSREETQYFGP.

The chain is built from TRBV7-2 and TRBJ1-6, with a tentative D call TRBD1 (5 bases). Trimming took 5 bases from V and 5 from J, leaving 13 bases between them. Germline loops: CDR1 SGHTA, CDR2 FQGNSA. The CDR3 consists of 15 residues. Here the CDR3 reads CASSPQGTNNSPLHF. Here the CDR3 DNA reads TGTGCCAGCAGCCCCCAGGGTACCAATAATTCACCCCTCCACTTT.

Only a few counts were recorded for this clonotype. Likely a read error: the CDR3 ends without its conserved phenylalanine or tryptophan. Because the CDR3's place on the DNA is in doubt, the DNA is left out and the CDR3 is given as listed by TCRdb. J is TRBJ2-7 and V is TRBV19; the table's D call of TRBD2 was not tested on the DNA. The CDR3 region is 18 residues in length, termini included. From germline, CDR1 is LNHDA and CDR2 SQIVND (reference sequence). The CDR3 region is CASSNIRRPSNYGYTFGS.

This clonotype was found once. CDR3 protein: CASSPYREAYEQYF. CDR3 nucleotides: TGTGCCAGCAGCCCGTACCGGGAAGCCTACGAGCAGTACTTC. This chain uses TRBV11-2 with TRBJ1-2; D might be TRBD2 (5 bases). The J call may be faulty, since TRBJ2-7 better matches the DNA end. The CDR3 consists of 14 residues. Germline CDR1 SGHAT, CDR2 FQNNGV.

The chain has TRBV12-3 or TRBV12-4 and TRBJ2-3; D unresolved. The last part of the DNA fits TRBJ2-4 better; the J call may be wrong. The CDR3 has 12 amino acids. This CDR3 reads CASSLGGPHQYF. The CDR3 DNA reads TGTGCCAGCAGTTTAGGGGGTCCTCATCAGTACTTC.

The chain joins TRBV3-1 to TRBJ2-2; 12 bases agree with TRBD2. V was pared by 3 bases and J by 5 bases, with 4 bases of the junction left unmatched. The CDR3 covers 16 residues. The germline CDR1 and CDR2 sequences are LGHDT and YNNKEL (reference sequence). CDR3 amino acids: CASSQGLAGRTGELFF. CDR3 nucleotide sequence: TGTGCCAGCAGCCAGGGACTAGCGGGTCGGACCGGGGAGCTGTTTTTT.

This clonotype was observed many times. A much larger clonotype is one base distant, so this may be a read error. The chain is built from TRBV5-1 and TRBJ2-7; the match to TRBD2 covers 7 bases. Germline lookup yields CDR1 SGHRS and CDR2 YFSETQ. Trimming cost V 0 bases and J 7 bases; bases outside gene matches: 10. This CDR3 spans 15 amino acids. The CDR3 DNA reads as TGCGCCAGCAGCTTGGGCGGGAGCACCTACAATGAGCAGTACTTC. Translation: CASSLGGSTYNEQYF.

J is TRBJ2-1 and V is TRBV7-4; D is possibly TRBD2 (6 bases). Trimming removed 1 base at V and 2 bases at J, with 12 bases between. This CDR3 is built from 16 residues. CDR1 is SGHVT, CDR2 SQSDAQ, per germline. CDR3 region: CASSLVGTGAYNEQFF. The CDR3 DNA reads TGTGCCAGCAGCTTAGTCGGGACTGGAGCCTACAATGAGCAGTTCTTC. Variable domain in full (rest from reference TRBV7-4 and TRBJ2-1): GAGVSQSPRYKVAKRGRDVALRCDSISGHVTLYWYRQTLGQGSEVLTYSQSDAQRDKSGRPSGRFSAERPERSVSTLKIQRTEQGDSAVYLCASSLVGTGAYNEQFFGPGTRLTVL.

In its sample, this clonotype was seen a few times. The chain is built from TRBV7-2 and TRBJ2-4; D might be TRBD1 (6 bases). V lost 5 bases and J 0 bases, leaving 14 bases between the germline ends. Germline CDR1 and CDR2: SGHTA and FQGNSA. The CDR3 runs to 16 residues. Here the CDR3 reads CASSLNRAVAKNIQYF. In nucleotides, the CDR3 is TGTGCCAGCAGCCTTAACAGGGCGGTAGCCAAAAACATTCAGTACTTC. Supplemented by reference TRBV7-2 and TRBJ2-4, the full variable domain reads GAGVSQSPSNKVTEKGKDVELRCDPISGHTALYWYRQSLGQGLEFLIYFQGNSAPDKSGLPSDRFSAERTGGSVSTLTIQRTQQEDSAVYLCASSLNRAVAKNIQYFGAGTRLSVL.

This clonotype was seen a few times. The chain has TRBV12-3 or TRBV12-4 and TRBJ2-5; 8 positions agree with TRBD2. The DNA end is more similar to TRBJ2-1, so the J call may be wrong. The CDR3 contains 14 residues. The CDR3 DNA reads TGTGCCAGCAGTTTTTCAGCGGGAGTCAATGAGCAGTTCTTC. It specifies CASSFSAGVNEQFF.

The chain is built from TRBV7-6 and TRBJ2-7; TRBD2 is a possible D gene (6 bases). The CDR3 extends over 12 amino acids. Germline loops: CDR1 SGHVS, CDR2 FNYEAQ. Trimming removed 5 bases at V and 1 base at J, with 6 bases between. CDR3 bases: TGTGCCAGCAGCCGGGGGTCCTACGAGCAGTACTTC. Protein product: CASSRGSYEQYF.

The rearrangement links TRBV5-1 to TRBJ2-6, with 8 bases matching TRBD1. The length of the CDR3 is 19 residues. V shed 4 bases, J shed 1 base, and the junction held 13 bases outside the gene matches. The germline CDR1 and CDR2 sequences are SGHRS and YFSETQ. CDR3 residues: CASSMTLAGGGSGANVLTF. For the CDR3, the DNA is TGCGCCAGCAGCATGACCCTGGCAGGGGGCGGTTCTGGGGCCAACGTCCTGACTTTC.

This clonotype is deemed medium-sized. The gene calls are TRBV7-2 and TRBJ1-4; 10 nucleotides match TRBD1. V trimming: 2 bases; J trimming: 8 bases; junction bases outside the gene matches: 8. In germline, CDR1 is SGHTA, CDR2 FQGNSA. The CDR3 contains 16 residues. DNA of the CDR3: TGTGCCAGCAGCTTATTTTCCGGGACAGGGGAAGAAAAACTGTTTTTT. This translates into CASSLFSGTGEEKLFF.

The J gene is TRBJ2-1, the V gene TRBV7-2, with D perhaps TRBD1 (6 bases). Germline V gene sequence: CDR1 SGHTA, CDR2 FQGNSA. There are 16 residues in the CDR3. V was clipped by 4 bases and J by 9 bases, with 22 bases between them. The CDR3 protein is CASSYLRWQGMFEQFF. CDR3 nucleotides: TGTGCCAGCAGCTACCTCCGGTGGCAGGGGATGTTTGAGCAGTTCTTC.

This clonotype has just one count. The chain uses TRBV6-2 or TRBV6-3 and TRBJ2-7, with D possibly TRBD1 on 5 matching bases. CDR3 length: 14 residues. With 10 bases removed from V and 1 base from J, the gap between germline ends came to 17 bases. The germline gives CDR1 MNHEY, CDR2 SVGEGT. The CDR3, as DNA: TGTGCCACTGTTAGGACATCAAATTCCTACGAGCAGTACTTC. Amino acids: CATVRTSNSYEQYF.

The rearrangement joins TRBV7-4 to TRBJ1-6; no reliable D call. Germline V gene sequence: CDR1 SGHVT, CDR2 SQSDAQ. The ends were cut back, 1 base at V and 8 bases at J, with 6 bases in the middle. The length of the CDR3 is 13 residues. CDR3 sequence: CASSLERDSPLHF. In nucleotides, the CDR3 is TGTGCCAGCAGCTTAGAGAGGGATTCACCCCTCCACTTT.

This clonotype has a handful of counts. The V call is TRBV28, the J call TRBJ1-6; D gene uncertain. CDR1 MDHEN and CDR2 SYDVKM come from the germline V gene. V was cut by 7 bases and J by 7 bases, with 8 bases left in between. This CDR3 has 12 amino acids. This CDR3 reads CASTKGNSPLHF. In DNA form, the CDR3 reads TGTGCCAGCACCAAAGGGAATTCACCCCTCCACTTT.

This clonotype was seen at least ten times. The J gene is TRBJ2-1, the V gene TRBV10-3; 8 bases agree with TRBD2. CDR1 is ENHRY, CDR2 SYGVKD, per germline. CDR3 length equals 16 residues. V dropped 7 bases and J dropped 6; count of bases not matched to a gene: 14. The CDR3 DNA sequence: TGTGCCATCAAGATGCGGGAGGACATGTCGAGCAATGAGCAGTTCTTC. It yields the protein CAIKMREDMSSNEQFF.

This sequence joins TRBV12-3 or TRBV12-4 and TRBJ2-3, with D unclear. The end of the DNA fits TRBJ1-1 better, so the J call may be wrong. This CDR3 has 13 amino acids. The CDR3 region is CASSLVVNTEAFF. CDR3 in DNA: TGTGCCAGCAGTTTGGTTGTGAACACTGAAGCTTTCTTT.

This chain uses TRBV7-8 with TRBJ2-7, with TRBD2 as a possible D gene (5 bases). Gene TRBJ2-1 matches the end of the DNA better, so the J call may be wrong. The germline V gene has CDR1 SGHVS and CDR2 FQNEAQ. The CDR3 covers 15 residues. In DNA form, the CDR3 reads TGTGCCAGCAGCTTAGACAGCGGACCCTACAATGAGCAGTTCTTC. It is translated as CASSLDSGPYNEQFF.

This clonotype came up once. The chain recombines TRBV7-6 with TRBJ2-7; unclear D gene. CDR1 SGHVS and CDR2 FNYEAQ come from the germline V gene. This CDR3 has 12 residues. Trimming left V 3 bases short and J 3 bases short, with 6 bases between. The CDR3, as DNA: TGTGCCAGCAGCTTCCAGCTCTACGAGCAGTACTTC. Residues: CASSFQLYEQYF.

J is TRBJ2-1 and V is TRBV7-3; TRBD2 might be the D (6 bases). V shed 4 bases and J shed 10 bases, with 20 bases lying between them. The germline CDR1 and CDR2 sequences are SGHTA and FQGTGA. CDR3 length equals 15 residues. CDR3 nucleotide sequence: TGTGCCAGCAGCTCCAGCCTCGGACTGGCGGGGGAGCAGTTCTTC. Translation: CASSSSLGLAGEQFF.

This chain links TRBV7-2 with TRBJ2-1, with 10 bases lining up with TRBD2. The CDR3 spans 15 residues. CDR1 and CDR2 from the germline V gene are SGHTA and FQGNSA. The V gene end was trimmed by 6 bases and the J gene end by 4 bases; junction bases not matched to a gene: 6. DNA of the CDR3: TGTGCCAGCAGATCTAGCGGGAGTCTTTACAATGAGCAGTTCTTC. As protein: CASRSSGSLYNEQFF. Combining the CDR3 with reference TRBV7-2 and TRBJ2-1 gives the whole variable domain GAGVSQSPSNKVTEKGKDVELRCDPISGHTALYWYRQSLGQGLEFLIYFQGNSAPDKSGLPSDRFSAERTGGSVSTLTIQRTQQEDSAVYLCASRSSGSLYNEQFFGPGTRLTVL.

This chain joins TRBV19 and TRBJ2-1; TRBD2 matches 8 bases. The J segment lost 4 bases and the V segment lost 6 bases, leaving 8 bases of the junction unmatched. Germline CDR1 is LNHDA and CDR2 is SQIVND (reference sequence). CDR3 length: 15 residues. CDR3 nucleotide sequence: TGTGCCAGTAGAGGGAAGCGGGAGCTTTACAATGAGCAGTTCTTC. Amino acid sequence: CASRGKRELYNEQFF.

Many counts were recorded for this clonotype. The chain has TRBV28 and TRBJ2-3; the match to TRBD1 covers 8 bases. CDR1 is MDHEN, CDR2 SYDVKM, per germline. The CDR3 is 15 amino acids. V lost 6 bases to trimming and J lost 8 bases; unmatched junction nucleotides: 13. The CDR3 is CASSSPGTGVGTQYF. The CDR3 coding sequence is TGTGCCAGCAGCAGTCCGGGGACAGGAGTCGGTACGCAGTATTTT.